These 25 T cell receptor beta chains were all obtained from the same sample, sequenced in a study of blood T cell repertoires in COVID-19. The data were produced by immunoSEQ multiplex PCR, yet TCRdb's version contains in-frame clones alone and is incomplete. The data show 250,000 or so clones, roughly four fifths seen once. The sample was peripheral blood. The receptors derive from a woman of 80 years or more with acute or convalescent COVID-19.

The sample holds one count of this clone. The chain carries TRBV6-5 and TRBJ2-1; 9 nucleotides match TRBD1. Germline V gene lookup returns CDR1 MNHEY and CDR2 SVGAGI. The CDR3 is 15 amino acids. V lost 6 bases to trimming and J lost 7 bases; unmatched junction nucleotides: 10. Here the CDR3 DNA reads TGTGCCAGCAGCGACCGGGACAGGGTTGTTAATGAGCAGTTCTTC. Translating it yields CASSDRDRVVNEQFF.

The CDR3 sequence is CSVEGPGTGHNEQFF. The DNA of the CDR3 is TGCAGCGTTGAAGGCCCGGGCACAGGGCACAATGAGCAGTTCTTC. The rearrangement joins TRBV29-1 to TRBJ2-1, with D perhaps TRBD1 (6 bases). The CDR3 is made up of 15 amino acids. Trimming took 1 base from V and 5 from J, leaving 15 bases between them. The germline V gene has CDR1 SQVTM and CDR2 ANQGSEA.

The CDR3 is CASSLLGGGLNTEAFF. The CDR3, as DNA: TGTGCCAGCAGTTTATTGGGAGGAGGGCTGAACACTGAAGCTTTCTTT. The chain has TRBV28 and TRBJ1-1; D ambiguous. The V and J ends lost 1 base and 0 bases respectively, with 12 bases between them. CDR1 and CDR2 (germline): MDHEN, SYDVKM. CDR3 size: 16 residues.

This clone has more than one count but fewer than ten. The rearrangement links TRBV18 to TRBJ2-3; 7 bases map to TRBD1. J was trimmed by 3 bases and V by 6 bases; bases with no gene match: 9. The CDR3 is made up of 15 amino acids. The V gene's germline CDR1 is KGHSH and CDR2 LQKENI. The CDR3 DNA sequence: TGTGCCAGCTCCCGTTCCGGGACAGAGACAGATACGCAGTATTTT. It translates to CASSRSGTETDTQYF. The whole variable domain, remainder taken from reference TRBV18 and TRBJ2-3, is NAGVMQNPRHLVRRRGQEARLRCSPMKGHSHVYWYRQLPEEGLKFMVYLQKENIIDESGMPKERFSAEFPKEGPSILRIQQVVRGDSAAYFCASSRSGTETDTQYFGPGTRLTVL.

This chain joins TRBV24-1 and TRBJ2-7, with 8 bases aligning to TRBD1. Germline assignment: CDR1 KGHDR and CDR2 SFDVKD. Losses at the gene ends were 7 bases for V and 0 bases for J; bases not matched to a gene: 10. The CDR3 has 16 residues. The CDR3 protein is CATSFFMGQDSYEQYF. CDR3 DNA: TGTGCCACCAGCTTTTTCATGGGACAGGACTCCTACGAGCAGTACTTC.

The gene calls are TRBV15 and TRBJ2-2; D not resolved. CDR1 LNHNV and CDR2 YYDKDF come from the germline V gene (reference sequence). V lost 3 bases to trimming and J lost 5 bases, with 16 bases between them. The CDR3 covers 16 residues. The DNA for the CDR3 is TGTGCCACCAGCAGCCCGCAGGATTTTGTGACCGGGGAGCTGTTTTTT. It specifies CATSSPQDFVTGELFF.

This clone occurred once. The V gene is TRBV2, the J gene TRBJ2-7; the match to TRBD2 covers 7 bases. CDR1 is SNHLY and CDR2 is FYNNEI in the germline V gene. CDR3 size: 12 residues. V was clipped by 6 bases and J by 6 bases; unmatched bases: 5. Written as DNA, the CDR3 is TGTGCCAGCAGAGGGGAGGGGCGCGAGCAGTACTTC. This translates into CASRGEGREQYF.

The rearrangement joins TRBV3-1 (or the pseudogene TRBV3-2) to TRBJ2-7; 14 bases match TRBD2. The germline CDR1 and CDR2 sequences are LGHDT and YNNKEL (reference sequence). There are 13 residues in the CDR3. Germline trimming cut 9 bases from V and 4 bases from J; bases unmatched to any gene: 2. CDR3 protein: CASGTSGRYEQYF. DNA of the CDR3: TGTGCCAGTGGGACTAGCGGGAGATACGAGCAGTACTTC.

Written as DNA, the CDR3 is TGCGCCAGCAGCTTAGATAGCGGGGGGCCCGCGGATACGCAGTATTTT. It translates to CASSLDSGGPADTQYF. The chain employs TRBV5-1 and TRBJ2-3; 10 bases are a match to TRBD2. V lost 2 bases and J lost 6; bases outside the gene matches: 9. The CDR3 extends over 16 amino acids. Germline V gene sequence: CDR1 SGHRS, CDR2 YFSETQ.

The chain joins TRBV4-2 to TRBJ1-2; D is possibly TRBD1 (5 bases). The ends were cut back, 0 bases at V and 5 bases at J, with 16 bases in the middle. This CDR3 has 16 residues. Germline V gene data show CDR1 as LGHNA and CDR2 as YNFKEQ. The CDR3 loop reads CASSQDRRGKGYGYTF. The CDR3 DNA reads as TGTGCCAGCAGCCAAGATCGGCGGGGCAAGGGTTATGGCTACACCTTC.

V is TRBV10-3 and J is TRBJ2-1; TRBD2 aligns across 8 bases. CDR3 length: 13 residues. J lost 4 bases, V lost 9 bases, and 5 bases had no gene match. Germline V gene data show CDR1 as ENHRY and CDR2 as SYGVKD. The CDR3 reads CAIGRGDYNEQFF. CDR3 nucleotides: TGTGCCATAGGGCGGGGGGATTACAATGAGCAGTTCTTC.

The chain employs TRBV7-9 and TRBJ1-1; D gene unclear. Germline V gene data show CDR1 as SEHNR and CDR2 as FQNEAQ (reference sequence). Trimming took off 6 bases at V and 5 bases at J, with 13 bases between the two ends. There are 13 residues in the CDR3. CDR3 DNA sequence: TGTGCCAGCAGAAAGAATCGGGGAACTGAAGCTTTCTTT. This encodes CASRKNRGTEAFF. Using reference TRBV7-9 and TRBJ1-1 for the parts outside the CDR3, the full variable domain is DTGVSQNPRHKITKRGQNVTFRCDPISEHNRLYWYRQTLGQGPEFLTYFQNEAQLEKSRLLSDRFSAERPKGSFSTLEIQRTEQGDSAMYLCASRKNRGTEAFFGQGTRLTVV.

The rearrangement joins TRBV9 to TRBJ2-3; D remains unclear. The V and J ends lost 0 bases and 4 bases respectively, with 15 bases between them. There are 16 residues in the CDR3. From germline, CDR1 is SGDLS and CDR2 YYNGEE. CDR3 protein: CASSVGVGPLADTQYF. The CDR3 coding sequence is TGTGCCAGCAGCGTAGGGGTGGGCCCCTTGGCAGATACGCAGTATTTT. The whole variable domain, filled in from reference TRBV9 and TRBJ2-3, reads DSGVTQTPKHLITATGQRVTLRCSPRSGDLSVYWYQQSLDQGLQFLIQYYNGEERAKGNILERFSAQQFPDLHSELNLSSLELGDSALYFCASSVGVGPLADTQYFGPGTRLTVL.

This clone was detected once. CDR3 protein: CASSKHPGQGGPEGELFF. The CDR3 DNA reads TGTGCCAGCAGTAAACACCCGGGACAGGGGGGACCGGAGGGGGAGCTGTTTTTT. This chain links TRBV25-1 with TRBJ2-2; the match to TRBD1 covers 11 bases. J lost 8 bases, V lost 5 bases, and 16 bases had no gene match. Germline V gives CDR1 MGHDK, CDR2 SYGVNS. There are 18 residues in the CDR3.

V gene TRBV6-2 or TRBV6-3 combines with J gene TRBJ2-5; tentative D call: TRBD2 (6 bases). Trimming removed 4 bases at V and 5 bases at J, with 20 bases between. Germline values: CDR1 MNHEY, CDR2 SVGEGT. The CDR3 has 16 residues. For the CDR3, the DNA is TGTGCCAGCAGTTTACGTGGAGTCGGGGGATCGGAGACCCAGTACTTC. Amino acid sequence: CASSLRGVGGSETQYF.

The chain has TRBV3-1 (or the pseudogene TRBV3-2) and TRBJ2-6, with TRBD2 matching 11 bases. Germline V lookup: CDR1 LGHDT, CDR2 YNNKEL (reference sequence). The ends lost 4 bases at V and 2 bases at J; junction bases unmatched: 1. CDR3 length: 16 amino acids. The CDR3 coding sequence is TGTGCCAGCAGCCCGGGACTAGCGGCTGGGGCCAACGTCCTGACTTTC. Its translation: CASSPGLAAGANVLTF.

The chain combines TRBV24-1 with TRBJ2-1; 14 nucleotides match TRBD2. J was trimmed by 3 bases and V by 3 bases; bases with no gene match: 6. The V gene's germline CDR1 is KGHDR and CDR2 SFDVKD. The length of the CDR3 is 18 residues. CDR3 coding DNA: TGTGCCACCAGTGATGAAGGGACTAGCGGGAGTATCTACAATGAGCAGTTCTTC. Encoded protein: CATSDEGTSGSIYNEQFF.

This chain joins TRBV19 and TRBJ1-6, with D unclear. Trimming removed 3 bases from V and 6 bases from J, with 9 bases in between. From germline, CDR1 is LNHDA and CDR2 SQIVND (reference sequence). This CDR3 region has 14 residues. CDR3 region: CASSMAATNSPLHF. DNA of the CDR3: TGTGCCAGTAGTATGGCGGCGACTAATTCACCCCTCCACTTT.

This clone was counted between two and nine times. This sequence joins TRBV6-5 and TRBJ1-2, with 7 bases aligning to TRBD1. Germline V gene lookup returns CDR1 MNHEY and CDR2 SVGAGI. V lost 6 bases to trimming and J lost 6 bases; unmatched junction nucleotides: 13. The CDR3 contains 15 residues. CDR3 in DNA: TGTGCCAGCAGGCAAGGGACAGCCTCGAGGAATGGCTACACCTTC. It specifies CASRQGTASRNGYTF.

V is TRBV25-1 and J is TRBJ1-5, with D possibly being TRBD1 (5 bases). The CDR3 totals 13 residues. Germline V lookup: CDR1 MGHDK, CDR2 SYGVNS. The V and J ends lost 6 bases and 6 bases respectively, with 12 bases between them. CDR3 coding DNA: TGTGCCAGCAGCTCAGGGTGGCGTCAGCCCCAGCATTTT. It is translated as CASSSGWRQPQHF.

This clone appeared a few times. V is TRBV4-2 and J is TRBJ1-2; no reliable D call. CDR1 and CDR2 from the germline V gene are LGHNA and YNFKEQ. The CDR3 covers 15 residues. With 4 bases removed from V and 2 bases from J, the gap between germline ends came to 14 bases. In nucleotides, the CDR3 is TGTGCCAGCAGCCCGGTGGGAGGCCTCAACTATGGCTACACCTTC. Protein product: CASSPVGGLNYGYTF.

The genes are TRBV28 and TRBJ2-7; the D is unclear. The CDR3 sequence is 12 residues long. The germline V and J ends were trimmed by 5 bases and 5 bases, with 10 bases remaining between them. Germline V gene sequence: CDR1 MDHEN, CDR2 SYDVKM. CDR3 coding DNA: TGTGCCAGCAGTGGTTCTACTAACGAGCAGTACTTC. Protein product: CASSGSTNEQYF. The full variable domain, in which reference TRBV28 and TRBJ2-7 provide the parts outside the CDR3, is DVKVTQSSRYLVKRTGEKVFLECVQDMDHENMFWYRQDPGLGLRLIYFSYDVKMKEKGDIPEGYSVSREKKERFSLILESASTNQTSMYLCASSGSTNEQYFGPGTRLTVT.

This clone has a handful of counts. The chain is built from TRBV11-2 and TRBJ1-2; the D is unclear. The CDR3 sequence is 14 residues long. CDR1 and CDR2 (germline): SGHAT, FQNNGV. Deletions cut 5 bases from V and 3 bases from J, with 13 bases between. The CDR3: CASSRAGSHYGYTF. The CDR3 DNA follows: TGTGCCAGCAGCCGGGCGGGGTCCCACTATGGCTACACCTTC. Supplemented by reference TRBV11-2 and TRBJ1-2, the full variable domain reads EAGVAQSPRYKIIEKRQSVAFWCNPISGHATLYWYQQILGQGPKLLIQFQNNGVVDDSQLPKDRFSAERLKGVDSTLKIQPAKLEDSAVYLCASSRAGSHYGYTFGSGTRLTVV.

This clone showed up just a few times. The chain is built from TRBV7-8 and TRBJ1-3, with D hard to call. Germline CDR1 reads SGHVS; CDR2 reads FQNEAQ. CDR3 length equals 16 residues. V was cut by 0 bases and J by 0 bases, with 9 bases left in between. The CDR3 DNA reads as TGTGCCAGCAGCTTAGCAGGAGCCAACTCTGGAAACACCATATATTTT. Translation: CASSLAGANSGNTIYF.

This sequence joins TRBV10-3 and TRBJ2-1; TRBD1 matches 8 bases. Germline V gene lookup returns CDR1 ENHRY and CDR2 SYGVKD. V lost 4 bases, J lost 3 bases, and 5 bases stayed unmatched. This CDR3 contains 15 residues. This chain's CDR3 is CAISGLGTGYNEQFF. As DNA, the CDR3 is TGTGCCATCAGTGGACTAGGGACAGGCTACAATGAGCAGTTCTTC.